This section outlines one TCR beta chain sequence together with its context. These data belong to a study of blood T cell repertoires in COVID-19. In the study overall: The study drew acute and convalescent COVID-19 samples from the United States, Italy and Spain.

Using immunoSEQ multiplex PCR, the repertoire was profiled, and TCRdb retains in-frame clones only, with some absent. The sample has more than 120,000 clones; 85% to 90% are singletons. The sample taken for sequencing was peripheral blood. The sequence derives from a man over 45 who had recovered from COVID-19.

The CDR3 loop reads CASSTPGQSFWGYTF. CDR3 coding DNA: TGTGCCAGTAGTACTCCGGGACAGAGCTTTTGGGGCTACACCTTC. The chain uses TRBV19 and TRBJ1-2; TRBD1 matches 7 bases. The CDR3 runs to 15 residues. Per germline, CDR1 LNHDA and CDR2 SQIVND (reference sequence). After removal of 4 bases from V and 8 bases from J, the junction contained 13 bases not matched to a gene.